A single sample gave rise to the 21 T cell receptor beta chains below, sequenced in a study of human T cells and chemical hapten exposure. This sample's time point: healthy volunteer bleed at 2 weeks. Unfractionated whole blood yielded the extracted total RNA. Using its own MiXCR run on the RACE reads, TCRdb lists one record per CDR3 protein. The data show 100,000 to 150,000 distinct CDR3 sequences, 9% to 10% seen once. What was sequenced was whole blood. The receptors were gathered from a male donor in good health. Some clones in this sample may be carry-over from other donors' samples.

This clonotype was observed many times. At one end the junction does not follow the germline gene, possibly because of a read error. The rearrangement uses TRBV28 and TRBJ2-5; 9 nucleotides match TRBD2. Germline CDR1 and CDR2: MDHEN and SYDVKM. This CDR3 is built from 15 residues. CDR3 sequence: CASSSPSGDQETQYF. The CDR3, as DNA: TGTGCCAGCAGTTCCCCTAGCGGGGACCAGGAGACCCAGTACTTC.

This clonotype was picked up many times. The V gene is TRBV6-4, the J gene TRBJ1-1; D ambiguous. The CDR3 is 13 amino acids. V lost 3 bases to trimming and J lost 1 base, with 6 bases between them. The V gene's germline CDR1 is MRHNA and CDR2 SNTAGT. CDR3 amino acids: CASSEKPNTEAFF. CDR3 coding DNA: TGTGCCAGCAGTGAGAAACCGAACACTGAAGCTTTCTTT.

There are a few counts of this clonotype. This chain links TRBV5-1 with TRBJ1-4; D unclear. V dropped 0 bases and J dropped 5 bases, with 11 bases sitting between them. CDR1 and CDR2 (germline): SGHRS, YFSETQ. The CDR3 has 15 amino acids. This CDR3 is CASSLDGFRNEKLFF. In nucleotides, the CDR3 is TGCGCCAGCAGCTTGGACGGGTTTCGAAATGAAAAACTGTTTTTT. Full variable domain (remainder filled in from reference TRBV5-1 and TRBJ1-4): KAGVTQTPRYLIKTRGQQVTLSCSPISGHRSVSWYQQTPGQGLQFLFEYFSETQRNKGNFPGRFSGRQFSNSRSEMNVSTLELGDSALYLCASSLDGFRNEKLFFGSGTQLSVL.

This clonotype has more than one count but fewer than ten. V and J are TRBV4-3 and TRBJ1-2; D not resolved. Trimming left V 0 bases short and J 5 bases short, with 16 bases between. CDR1 is LGHNA, CDR2 YSLEER, per germline. CDR3 length equals 16 residues. For the CDR3, the DNA is TGCGCCAGCAGCCAAGATATAGCCCAGGAAAAATATGGCTACACCTTC. Residues: CASSQDIAQEKYGYTF.

In this sample, this clonotype turned up many times. The chain uses TRBV29-1 and TRBJ2-2; tentative D call: TRBD1 (6 bases). The germline V gene has CDR1 SQVTM and CDR2 ANQGSEA. The CDR3 is 12 amino acids. Trimming took 3 bases from V and 7 from J, leaving 9 bases between them. CDR3 in DNA: TGCAGCGTTGAGGGGGCAGTCGGGGAGCTGTTTTTT. Translated: CSVEGAVGELFF.

This clonotype was detected only a few times. The J gene is TRBJ2-7, the V gene TRBV20-1; unclear D gene. Trimming took off 6 bases at V and 2 bases at J, with 14 bases between the two ends. The V gene's germline CDR1 is DFQATT and CDR2 SNEGSKA (reference sequence). CDR3 length equals 13 residues. The CDR3 protein is CSAPLTPTYEQYF. CDR3 coding DNA: TGCAGTGCCCCACTGACCCCTACCTACGAGCAGTACTTC.

This clonotype has only a few counts. This chain uses TRBV3-1 with TRBJ2-7; D perhaps matches TRBD1 (5 bases). This CDR3 is 16 amino acids long. Trimming stripped 2 bases from V and 2 bases from J, with 16 bases between. Germline CDR1 and CDR2: LGHDT and YNNKEL (reference sequence). The CDR3 region has the DNA TGTGCCAGCAGCCAAACAGACAGCCTAAGCCCCTACGAGCAGTACTTC. Translated: CASSQTDSLSPYEQYF.

The chain carries TRBV29-1 and TRBJ1-1, with D possibly being TRBD1 (6 bases). This CDR3 has 14 residues. CDR1 is SQVTM, CDR2 ANQGSEA, per germline. V dropped 0 bases and J dropped 7 bases, with 15 bases sitting between them. CDR3 in DNA: TGCAGCGTTGAAGATGGGGGACACGGCATTGAAGCTTTCTTT. This gives the protein CSVEDGGHGIEAFF.

The chain's CDR3 is CAIQGALNEKLFF. The CDR3 nucleotides read TGTGCCATACAGGGGGCCCTTAATGAAAAACTGTTTTTT. The chain has TRBV10-3 and TRBJ1-4; 9 bases agree with TRBD1. In germline, CDR1 is ENHRY, CDR2 SYGVKD. V trimming: 9 bases; J trimming: 4 bases; junction bases outside the gene matches: 3. CDR3 length: 13 amino acids.

This clonotype has ten or more counts. The J gene is TRBJ2-1, the V gene TRBV29-1; the match to TRBD2 covers 8 bases. This CDR3 spans 14 amino acids. V gave up 6 bases and J gave up 0 bases; unmatched junction bases: 4. Germline V gene sequence: CDR1 SQVTM, CDR2 ANQGSEA. The CDR3 loop is CSVALADSYNEQFF. The CDR3 coding sequence is TGCAGCGTCGCACTAGCGGACTCCTACAATGAGCAGTTCTTC.

The genes are TRBV12-3 or TRBV12-4 and TRBJ1-5, with D possibly being TRBD1 (5 bases). Trimming took 6 bases from V and 4 from J, leaving 13 bases between them. The CDR3 length is 14 residues. This CDR3 reads CASRSSGTNQPQHF. The CDR3 coding sequence is TGTGCCAGCAGGTCCAGTGGGACTAATCAGCCCCAGCATTTT.

The J gene is TRBJ1-1, the V gene TRBV7-8; D gene uncertain. The CDR3 is 11 residues long. Per germline, CDR1 SGHVS and CDR2 FQNEAQ. Trimming removed 5 bases at V and 1 base at J, with 2 bases between. The CDR3 DNA reads TGTGCCAGCAGCCGGAACACTGAAGCTTTCTTT. Amino acids: CASSRNTEAFF.

This clonotype was seen only a few times. The chain carries TRBV25-1 and TRBJ2-1; weak D call: TRBD1 (6 bases). The V and J ends lost 8 bases and 0 bases respectively, with 11 bases between them. Looked up from germline, CDR1 is MGHDK and CDR2 is SYGVNS. CDR3 length equals 14 residues. In nucleotides, the CDR3 is TGTGCCAGCGAGGGACACAACTCCTACAATGAGCAGTTCTTC. Its protein is CASEGHNSYNEQFF. The variable domain in full, with the rest retrieved from reference TRBV25-1 and TRBJ2-1, is EADIYQTPRYLVIGTGKKITLECSQTMGHDKMYWYQQDPGMELHLIHYSYGVNSTEKGDLSSESTVSRIRTEHFPLTLESARPSHTSQYLCASEGHNSYNEQFFGPGTRLTVL.

This clonotype appeared a few times. The chain has TRBV11-3 and TRBJ2-1, with D maybe TRBD2 (6 bases). V dropped 3 bases and J dropped 7 bases, with 13 bases sitting between them. The CDR3 is 14 amino acids. Germline loops: CDR1 SGHNT, CDR2 YENEEA. CDR3 region: CASSFSGLSNEQFF. As DNA, the CDR3 is TGTGCCAGCAGCTTCAGCGGGCTAAGTAATGAGCAGTTCTTC.

This clonotype showed up many times. The V and J genes are TRBV2 and TRBJ1-1, with TRBD1 as a possible D gene (6 bases). Trimming removed 6 bases from V and 2 bases from J, with 10 bases in between. Germline V gives CDR1 SNHLY, CDR2 FYNNEI. This CDR3 has 13 residues. In DNA, the CDR3 is TGTGCCAGCAGGGAACAGGGAAACACTGAAGCTTTCTTT. Residues: CASREQGNTEAFF.

The sample holds many counts of this clonotype. The V call is TRBV12-3 or TRBV12-4, the J call TRBJ1-2; perhaps TRBD1 as D (6 bases). The CDR3 is made up of 14 amino acids. Trimming cost V 5 bases and J 0 bases, with 10 bases left between them. This CDR3 reads CASSPGQTNYGYTF. The CDR3 DNA is TGTGCCAGCAGTCCCGGACAGACTAACTATGGCTACACCTTC.

The table lists this clonotype with a few counts. The CDR3 DNA is TGTGCCACCAGCAGCCAGCGGACAGGAGCTAACTATGGCTACACCTTC. Translating it yields CATSSQRTGANYGYTF. This rearrangement joins TRBV15 to TRBJ1-2, with 7 bases lining up with TRBD1. V lost 3 bases, J lost 0 bases, and 7 bases stayed unmatched. This CDR3 is built from 16 residues. The germline V gene has CDR1 LNHNV and CDR2 YYDKDF (reference sequence).

The DNA for the CDR3 is TGTGCCAGCAGTCTGGGACTAGCGGGGGGGCCAGGTAGAGATACGCAGTATTTT. Its translation is CASSLGLAGGPGRDTQYF. The gene calls are TRBV12-3 or TRBV12-4 and TRBJ2-3; TRBD2 matches 16 bases. The CDR3 spans 18 residues. Losses at the gene ends were 5 bases for V and 5 bases for J; bases not matched to a gene: 10.

This clonotype was counted only a few times. The junction shows a germline mismatch at one end, possibly a read error. This chain joins TRBV7-2 and TRBJ1-6; D is ambiguous. This CDR3 is 14 amino acids long. Germline V lookup: CDR1 SGHTA, CDR2 FQGNSA. The CDR3 bases are TGTGCCAGCACCTTAAAAGCCGCTCATTCACCCCTCCACTTT. As protein: CASTLKAAHSPLHF.

This clonotype appeared a few times. The junction departs from the called germline gene at one end, perhaps through a read error. The chain couples TRBV27 to TRBJ2-2, with D unresolved. The CDR3 length is 14 residues. Germline assignment: CDR1 MNHEY and CDR2 SMNVEV (reference sequence). The CDR3 reads CASSLYPKTGELFF. The CDR3 coding sequence is TGTGCCAGCAGTTTATACCCGAAAACCGGGGAGCTGTTTTTT.

This clonotype has only a few counts. This chain uses TRBV29-1 with TRBJ2-1, with 7 nucleotides matching TRBD2. CDR1 SQVTM and CDR2 ANQGSEA come from the germline V gene. Trimming took 1 base from V and 5 from J; bases not matched to a gene: 5. CDR3 length equals 14 residues. Here the CDR3 DNA reads TGCAGCGTTGAAGGGGGAGGGGATGACAATGAGCAGTTCTTC. This encodes CSVEGGGDDNEQFF.